The rows below give T cell receptor beta chains drawn from one sample of a study of siplizumab effects on memory and regulatory T cells. TCRdb's table, derived via immunoSEQ multiplex PCR, lists solely in-frame clones and lacks some. The sample consists of 70,000 to 90,000 clones, 80% to 90% of them appearing once. Input material: CD4+ T cells sorted from blood. All receptors come from a human donor in good health. Each CDR3 is given with its conserved first and last residue. The D gene is left open where the match is weak. Clone size, where shown, is once, few, many, or a class for clones that have expanded.

clone size: -
J gene: TRBJ1-2
V gene: TRBV9
D gene: -
CDR3 protein: CASSVQSNYGYTF
CDR3 DNA: TGTGCCAGCAGCGTACAATCTAACTATGGCTACACCTTC

clone size: few
J gene: TRBJ2-7
V gene: TRBV7-9
D gene: -
CDR3 protein: CASSLAGAREQYF
CDR3 DNA: TGTGCCAGCAGCTTAGCGGGGGCTAGGGAGCAGTACTTC

clone size: -
J gene: TRBJ2-6
V gene: TRBV6-5
D gene: -
CDR3 protein: CASSYARGSGANVLTF
CDR3 DNA: TGTGCCAGCAGTTACGCTCGGGGCTCTGGGGCCAACGTCCTGACTTTC

clone size: -
J gene: TRBJ2-3
V gene: TRBV19
D gene: -
CDR3 protein: CASRPQGGRGGGYTDTQYF
CDR3 DNA: TGTGCCAGTAGGCCGCAGGGCGGCAGAGGCGGAGGTTACACAGATACGCAGTATTTT

clone size: -
J gene: TRBJ2-7
V gene: TRBV7-2
D gene: -
CDR3 protein: CASSLGGASYEQYF
CDR3 DNA: TGTGCCAGCAGCTTAGGAGGGGCCTCCTACGAGCAGTACTTC

clone size: -
J gene: TRBJ1-1
V gene: TRBV18
D gene: -
CDR3 protein: CASSINQRNTEAFF
CDR3 DNA: TGTGCCAGCTCGATCAACCAGAGGAACACTGAAGCTTTCTTT

clone size: -
J gene: TRBJ1-5
V gene: TRBV9
D gene: TRBD1
CDR3 protein: CASSNDRGDQPQHF
CDR3 DNA: TGTGCCAGCAGCAATGACAGGGGCGATCAGCCCCAGCATTTT

clone size: -
J gene: TRBJ2-7
V gene: TRBV18
D gene: TRBD2
CDR3 protein: CASSPSVVAGVQYEQYF
CDR3 DNA: TGTGCCAGCTCACCATCGGTTGTGGCGGGAGTTCAGTACGAGCAGTACTTC

clone size: -
J gene: TRBJ1-4
V gene: TRBV18
D gene: -
CDR3 protein: CASSSRDTLNEKLFF
CDR3 DNA: TGTGCCAGCTCATCCCGGGACACCCTTAATGAAAAACTGTTTTTT

clone size: -
J gene: TRBJ2-7
V gene: TRBV7-3
D gene: -
CDR3 protein: CASSLTGNEQYF
CDR3 DNA: TGTGCCAGCAGCTTAACGGGGAACGAGCAGTACTTC

clone size: -
J gene: TRBJ2-2
V gene: TRBV27
D gene: -
CDR3 protein: CASSFKAPGELFF
CDR3 DNA: TGTGCCAGCAGTTTCAAAGCGCCCGGGGAGCTGTTTTTT

clone size: -
J gene: TRBJ1-1
V gene: TRBV27
D gene: -
CDR3 protein: CASSLLGFGQNTEAFF
CDR3 DNA: TGTGCCAGCAGTTTATTGGGGTTCGGTCAGAACACTGAAGCTTTCTTT

clone size: -
J gene: TRBJ1-2
V gene: TRBV30
D gene: -
CDR3 protein: CAWSGQISYGYTF
CDR3 DNA: TGTGCCTGGTCAGGGCAGATAAGCTATGGCTACACCTTC

clone size: -
J gene: TRBJ2-7
V gene: TRBV4-3
D gene: -
CDR3 protein: CASSQDDYTSSYEQYF
CDR3 DNA: TGCGCCAGCAGCCAAGATGACTACACTAGCTCCTACGAGCAGTACTTC

clone size: once
J gene: TRBJ2-3
V gene: TRBV28
D gene: TRBD2
CDR3 protein: CASSTTSGRIDTQYF
CDR3 DNA: TGTGCCAGCAGTACGACTAGCGGGAGAATAGATACGCAGTATTTT

clone size: -
J gene: TRBJ2-6
V gene: TRBV10-3
D gene: -
CDR3 protein: CAIKGQTSGANVLTF
CDR3 DNA: TGTGCCATCAAAGGACAGACCTCTGGGGCCAACGTCCTGACTTTC

clone size: -
J gene: TRBJ1-1
V gene: TRBV30
D gene: TRBD1
CDR3 protein: CAWSVHQGATEAFF
CDR3 DNA: TGTGCCTGGAGTGTACACCAGGGGGCAACTGAAGCTTTCTTT

clone size: -
J gene: TRBJ1-5
V gene: TRBV4-1
D gene: -
CDR3 protein: CASSQSGGGSNQPQHF
CDR3 DNA: TGCGCCAGCAGCCAAAGCGGGGGGGGAAGCAATCAGCCCCAGCATTTT

clone size: -
J gene: TRBJ1-4
V gene: TRBV20-1
D gene: -
CDR3 protein: CSARVWEKLFF
CDR3 DNA: TGCAGTGCTAGAGTCTGGGAAAAACTGTTTTTT

clone size: once
J gene: TRBJ2-7
V gene: TRBV11-3
D gene: TRBD2
CDR3 protein: CASSSGTSFSYEQYF
CDR3 DNA: TGTGCCAGCAGTTCCGGGACTAGTTTTTCCTACGAGCAGTACTTC

clone size: few
J gene: TRBJ1-2
V gene: TRBV28
D gene: -
CDR3 protein: CASSLANYGYTF
CDR3 DNA: TGTGCCAGCAGTTTAGCGAACTATGGCTACACCTTC

clone size: -
J gene: TRBJ2-7
V gene: TRBV21-1
D gene: -
CDR3 protein: CASSKDTTGAEQYF
CDR3 DNA: TGTGCCAGCAGCAAAGACACGACAGGGGCCGAGCAGTACTTC

clone size: -
J gene: TRBJ2-5
V gene: TRBV15
D gene: -
CDR3 protein: CATSEQETQYF
CDR3 DNA: TGTGCCACCAGCGAACAAGAGACCCAGTACTTC

clone size: -
J gene: TRBJ2-7
V gene: TRBV21-1
D gene: -
CDR3 protein: CASSKVTGGRDEQYF
CDR3 DNA: TGTGCCAGCAGCAAAGTTACGGGAGGGAGGGACGAGCAGTACTTC

clone size: once
J gene: TRBJ1-1
V gene: TRBV2
D gene: -
CDR3 protein: CASRGEGRGTEAFF
CDR3 DNA: TGTGCCAGCAGGGGGGAGGGGCGGGGCACTGAAGCTTTCTTT

clone size: -
J gene: TRBJ2-1
V gene: TRBV4-3
D gene: -
CDR3 protein: CASSQEGPSSYNEQFF
CDR3 DNA: TGCGCCAGCAGCCAAGAGGGCCCGAGCTCCTACAATGAGCAGTTCTTC

clone size: -
J gene: TRBJ1-1
V gene: TRBV4-1
D gene: TRBD1
CDR3 protein: CASTWSGQGDTEAFF
CDR3 DNA: TGCGCCAGCACTTGGTCCGGACAGGGGGACACTGAAGCTTTCTTT

clone size: -
J gene: TRBJ2-1
V gene: TRBV7-6
D gene: -
CDR3 protein: CASSLVGAGEQFF
CDR3 DNA: TGTGCCAGCAGCTTAGTTGGGGCGGGGGAGCAGTTCTTC

clone size: -
J gene: TRBJ1-2
V gene: TRBV6-5
D gene: -
CDR3 protein: CASTDSWSSGYTF
CDR3 DNA: TGTGCCAGCACAGATTCGTGGAGCAGTGGCTACACCTTC

clone size: -
J gene: TRBJ2-2
V gene: TRBV30
D gene: -
CDR3 protein: CAWSPSSPGELFF
CDR3 DNA: TGTGCCTGGAGTCCCAGCAGCCCCGGGGAGCTGTTTTTT

clone size: once
J gene: TRBJ1-3
V gene: TRBV5-1
D gene: -
CDR3 protein: CASSLAGQIAGNTIYF
CDR3 DNA: TGCGCCAGCAGCTTGGCCGGACAGATAGCTGGAAACACCATATATTTT

clone size: -
J gene: TRBJ1-3
V gene: TRBV5-4
D gene: -
CDR3 protein: CASSLAGRYGGNTIYF
CDR3 DNA: TGTGCCAGCAGCTTGGCAGGGAGGTACGGTGGAAACACCATATATTTT

clone size: -
J gene: TRBJ2-7
V gene: TRBV4-1
D gene: TRBD2
CDR3 protein: CASSPSGGRTYEQYF
CDR3 DNA: TGCGCCAGCAGCCCTTCGGGGGGTCGGACCTACGAGCAGTACTTC

clone size: -
J gene: TRBJ1-1
V gene: TRBV10-3
D gene: TRBD1
CDR3 protein: CAISENRGRGEAFF
CDR3 DNA: TGTGCCATCAGTGAAAACAGGGGTAGGGGTGAAGCTTTCTTT

clone size: -
J gene: TRBJ2-3
V gene: TRBV2
D gene: -
CDR3 protein: CASSGGSGTTDTQYF
CDR3 DNA: TGTGCCAGCAGTGGAGGCTCGGGAACCACAGATACGCAGTATTTT

clone size: -
J gene: TRBJ2-1
V gene: TRBV7-3
D gene: -
CDR3 protein: CASSQAPTVNEQFF
CDR3 DNA: TGTGCCAGCAGTCAGGCCCCCACCGTGAATGAGCAGTTCTTC

clone size: -
J gene: TRBJ1-5
V gene: TRBV28
D gene: TRBD1
CDR3 protein: CASLEDRGLLTQHF
CDR3 DNA: TGTGCCAGTCTCGAGGACAGGGGGCTCCTGACCCAGCATTTT

clone size: -
J gene: TRBJ2-1
V gene: TRBV10-3
D gene: TRBD2
CDR3 protein: CAISESMRGAGAAYNEQFF
CDR3 DNA: TGTGCCATCAGTGAGTCGATGCGCGGGGCGGGAGCGGCCTACAATGAGCAGTTCTTC

clone size: -
J gene: TRBJ1-2
V gene: TRBV6-4
D gene: TRBD1
CDR3 protein: CARGDRANYGYTF
CDR3 DNA: TGTGCCAGGGGGGACAGGGCTAACTATGGCTACACCTTC

clone size: -
J gene: TRBJ2-1
V gene: TRBV5-4
D gene: -
CDR3 protein: CASSSTGYNEQFF
CDR3 DNA: TGTGCCAGCAGCTCGACAGGATACAATGAGCAGTTCTTC

clone size: -
J gene: TRBJ2-7
V gene: TRBV6-6
D gene: TRBD1
CDR3 protein: CASSLLDRAGEQYF
CDR3 DNA: TGTGCCAGCAGCCTTTTGGACAGGGCAGGCGAGCAGTACTTC

clone size: -
J gene: TRBJ2-7
V gene: TRBV7-2
D gene: -
CDR3 protein: CASSLPGTFYEQYF
CDR3 DNA: TGTGCCAGCAGCTTACCGGGAACCTTCTACGAGCAGTACTTC

clone size: -
J gene: TRBJ1-1
V gene: TRBV6-6
D gene: -
CDR3 protein: CASSYTGRRNTEAFF
CDR3 DNA: TGTGCCAGCAGTTACACAGGGAGGCGGAACACTGAAGCTTTCTTT

clone size: few
J gene: TRBJ2-2
V gene: TRBV5-1
D gene: -
CDR3 protein: CASSLGGTGELFF
CDR3 DNA: TGCGCCAGCAGCTTGGGCGGGACCGGGGAGCTGTTTTTT

clone size: -
J gene: TRBJ1-5
V gene: TRBV5-5
D gene: TRBD1
CDR3 protein: CASSSTGLSNQPQHF
CDR3 DNA: TGTGCCAGCAGCTCGACAGGGCTCTCCAATCAGCCCCAGCATTTT

clone size: -
J gene: TRBJ2-1
V gene: TRBV7-6
D gene: -
CDR3 protein: CASSLVDEQFF
CDR3 DNA: TGTGCCAGCAGCTTAGTGGATGAGCAGTTCTTC

clone size: -
J gene: TRBJ2-2
V gene: TRBV6-5
D gene: -
CDR3 protein: CASTGSTGELFF
CDR3 DNA: TGTGCCAGCACAGGTAGCACCGGGGAGCTGTTTTTT

clone size: -
J gene: TRBJ2-7
V gene: TRBV11-3
D gene: TRBD2
CDR3 protein: CASGEGLATEQYF
CDR3 DNA: TGTGCCAGCGGGGAAGGACTAGCGACCGAGCAGTACTTC

clone size: -
J gene: TRBJ1-5
V gene: TRBV5-5
D gene: -
CDR3 protein: CASSRDSNQPQHF
CDR3 DNA: TGTGCCAGCAGTCGGGACAGCAATCAGCCCCAGCATTTT

clone size: -
J gene: TRBJ2-5
V gene: TRBV25-1
D gene: -
CDR3 protein: CASSEPGHLEETQYF
CDR3 DNA: TGTGCCAGCAGTGAACCGGGACACCTCGAAGAGACCCAGTACTTC

clone size: -
J gene: TRBJ1-4
V gene: TRBV5-1
D gene: TRBD1
CDR3 protein: CASRRDREGEKLFF
CDR3 DNA: TGCGCCAGCCGAAGAGACAGGGAGGGGGAAAAACTGTTTTTT

clone size: -
J gene: TRBJ1-2
V gene: TRBV6-5
D gene: -
CDR3 protein: CASSFKGKGGYTF
CDR3 DNA: TGTGCCAGCAGCTTCAAGGGGAAGGGTGGCTACACCTTC

clone size: -
J gene: TRBJ2-1
V gene: TRBV11-3
D gene: -
CDR3 protein: CASSLDRQVSNEQFF
CDR3 DNA: TGTGCCAGCAGCTTAGATCGCCAGGTGAGCAATGAGCAGTTCTTC